This TCR beta chain was identified during a study of blood T cells in healthy people across ages. Overall study results and limits: Per million T cells, TCR beta diversity dropped about linearly as age rose.

On this clonotype itself: No antigen is known for it.

The second PCR ran roughly 6 to 11 cycles with a sample-barcoded 5' primer and J-beta primers. Using its own MiXCR run on the 5' RACE reads, TCRdb lists one record per CDR3 protein. The profile shows over 1,500,000 distinct CDR3 sequences, less than 50% of them singletons. Sequenced: blood. This clonotype originated in a woman in her thirties or forties in good health.

For the CDR3, the DNA is TGCGCCAGCAGCTGGGGCAGGGAGGCCGAGCAGTACTTC. Protein sequence: CASSWGREAEQYF. This chain links TRBV5-1 with TRBJ2-5; weak D call: TRBD2 (6 bases). The DNA end lines up better with TRBJ2-7; the J call may be wrong. The CDR3 has 13 amino acids. Germline loops: CDR1 SGHRS, CDR2 YFSETQ.